Listed here is a single T cell receptor beta chain. Its antigen is not yet known. No per-base quality is available; no much larger clone lies one base away. These data originate in a study of technical replicates of blood from a few donors (dated by TCRdb to about 2017). The library came from the immunoSEQ multiplex PCR assay. Drawn from immuneACCESS, this table holds only the in-frame rearrangements with V and J called that TCRdb kept. Clones are partly lost; checked studies trace under half to an unresolved V gene and leave the rest unexplained. Recorded for this sample are more than 60,000 clones; around 92% of them occurred a single time. 0.35% to 0.45% of the sample is in the top ten clones. From its cysteine to its phenylalanine, the CDR3 spans 15 amino acids. Here the CDR3 DNA is all that survives: 45 bases in frame from base 1. The germline V gene yields SGHTA for CDR1 and FQGTGA for CDR2. V lost 4 bases and J lost 7 bases, and the count of bases not matched to a germline gene is 5.

The chain is made from TRBV7-3 and TRBJ2-5; TRBD2 fits 14 bases in the junction. Sequenced: T cells isolated from PBMCs. This receptor was obtained from a human donor in good health. The CDR3 region: CASSWGLAGVGTQYF. Read as DNA, the sequence is TGTGCCAGCAGCTGGGGACTAGCGGGAGTTGGGACCCAGTACTTC.